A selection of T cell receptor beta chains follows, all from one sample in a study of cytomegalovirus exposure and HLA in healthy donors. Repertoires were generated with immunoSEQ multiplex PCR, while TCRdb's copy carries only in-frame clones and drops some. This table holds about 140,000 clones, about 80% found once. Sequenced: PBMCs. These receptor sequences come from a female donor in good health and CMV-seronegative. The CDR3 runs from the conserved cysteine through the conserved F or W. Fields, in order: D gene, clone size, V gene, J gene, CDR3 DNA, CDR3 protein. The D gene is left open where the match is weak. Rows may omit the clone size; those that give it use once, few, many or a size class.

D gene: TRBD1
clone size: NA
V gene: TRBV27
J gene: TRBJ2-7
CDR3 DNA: TGTGCCAGCAGTCCCGCCGGGACAGCCTACTACGAGCAGTACTTC
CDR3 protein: CASSPAGTAYYEQYF

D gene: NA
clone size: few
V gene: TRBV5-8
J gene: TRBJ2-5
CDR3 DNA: TGTGCCAGCCTATTAGGTCGAAGGGGAGAGACCCAGTACTTC
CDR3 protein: CASLLGRRGETQYF

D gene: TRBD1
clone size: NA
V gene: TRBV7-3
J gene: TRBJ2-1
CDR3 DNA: TGTGCCAGCAGCCCGAGCCATCGACAGGGGTACAATGAGCAGTTCTTC
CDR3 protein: CASSPSHRQGYNEQFF

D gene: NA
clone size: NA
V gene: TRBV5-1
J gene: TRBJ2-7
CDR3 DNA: TGCGCCAGCAGCTTGGACCGTTCCTACGAGCAGTACTTC
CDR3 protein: CASSLDRSYEQYF

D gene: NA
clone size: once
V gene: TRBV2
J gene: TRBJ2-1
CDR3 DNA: TGTGCCAGCAGTGAAGGGAGGAAGGAGTACAATGAGCAGTTCTTC
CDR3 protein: CASSEGRKEYNEQFF

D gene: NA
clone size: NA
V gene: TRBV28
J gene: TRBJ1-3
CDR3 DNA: TGTGCCAGCAGCACCTCGGGTCTCGGAAACACCATATATTTT
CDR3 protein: CASSTSGLGNTIYF

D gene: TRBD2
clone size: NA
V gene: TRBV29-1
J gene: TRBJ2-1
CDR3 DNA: TGCAGCGTCCGCCAAGCGAGAGCGGGGAATGAGCAGTTCTTC
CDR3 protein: CSVRQARAGNEQFF

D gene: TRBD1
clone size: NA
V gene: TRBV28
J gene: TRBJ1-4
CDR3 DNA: TGTGCCAGCAGTGCGCATCAGACAGGGGGAAATGAAAAACTGTTTTTT
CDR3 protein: CASSAHQTGGNEKLFF

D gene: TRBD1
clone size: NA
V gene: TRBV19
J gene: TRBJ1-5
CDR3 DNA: TGTGCCAGTAGTATTGGGGCCAACAGGGGCCTCCGATATCAGCCCCAGCATTTT
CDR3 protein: CASSIGANRGLRYQPQHF

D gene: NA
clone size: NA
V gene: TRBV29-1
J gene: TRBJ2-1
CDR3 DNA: TGCAGCGTTATACAGGGACAAAATGAGCAGTTCTTC
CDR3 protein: CSVIQGQNEQFF

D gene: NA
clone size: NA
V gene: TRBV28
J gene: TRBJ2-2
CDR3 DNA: TGTGCCAGCAGTTTCCCTATATCGGGATTTGACACCGGGGAGCTGTTTTTT
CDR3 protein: CASSFPISGFDTGELFF

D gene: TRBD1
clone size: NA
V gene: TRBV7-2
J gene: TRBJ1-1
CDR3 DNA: TGTGCCAGCAGCTTGGACAGGTTGAACACTGAAGCTTTCTTT
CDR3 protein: CASSLDRLNTEAFF

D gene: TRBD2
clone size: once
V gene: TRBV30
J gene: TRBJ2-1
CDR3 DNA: TGTGCCTGGAGTCGCACCGGGACTAGCTCCTACAATGAGCAGTTCTTC
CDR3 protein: CAWSRTGTSSYNEQFF

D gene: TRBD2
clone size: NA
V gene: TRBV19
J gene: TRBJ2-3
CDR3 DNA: TGTGCCAGTAGCCCAACCCGTTGGGCGGGAGGTACGCAGTATTTT
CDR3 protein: CASSPTRWAGGTQYF

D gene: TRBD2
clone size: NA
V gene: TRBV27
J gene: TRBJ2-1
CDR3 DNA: TGTGCCAGCAGTTTCAGGGGGGCGGGAGGGCCCAATGAGCAGTTCTTC
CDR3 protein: CASSFRGAGGPNEQFF

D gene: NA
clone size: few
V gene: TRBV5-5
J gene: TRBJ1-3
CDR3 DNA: TGTGCCAGCAGCTCCAGTTACTCTGGAAACACCATATATTTT
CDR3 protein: CASSSSYSGNTIYF

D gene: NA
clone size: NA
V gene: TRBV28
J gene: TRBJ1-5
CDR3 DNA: TGTGCCAGCAGTTTATCGGGCAATCAGCCCCAGCATTTT
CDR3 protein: CASSLSGNQPQHF

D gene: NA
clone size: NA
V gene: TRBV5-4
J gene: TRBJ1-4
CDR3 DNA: TGTGCCAGCAGCTTGGGCGGCCGGGGTGGGGAAAAACTGTTTTTT
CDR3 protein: CASSLGGRGGEKLFF

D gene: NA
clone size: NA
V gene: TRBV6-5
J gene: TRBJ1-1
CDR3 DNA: TGTGCCAGCAGTTACTCGACTGCGGGCACTGAAGCTTTCTTT
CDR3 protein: CASSYSTAGTEAFF

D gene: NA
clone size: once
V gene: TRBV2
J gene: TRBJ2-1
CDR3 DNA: TGTGCCAGCAGTGATCAGCGGCAGCAGTTCTTC
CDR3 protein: CASSDQRQQFF

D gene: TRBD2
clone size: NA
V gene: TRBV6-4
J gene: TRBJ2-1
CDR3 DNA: TGTGCCAGCAGTGATGTCGGGGGGGCCGGAAATGAGCAGTTCTTC
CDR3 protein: CASSDVGGAGNEQFF

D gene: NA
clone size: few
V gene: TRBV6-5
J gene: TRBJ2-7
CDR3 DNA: TGTGCCAGCAGTGAATCGGGGGAAGTCTACGAGCAGTACTTC
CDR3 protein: CASSESGEVYEQYF

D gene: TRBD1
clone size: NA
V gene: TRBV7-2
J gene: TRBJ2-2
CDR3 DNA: TGTGCCAGCAGCCCAGCGTGGATGCAGGGGGCCGGGGAGCTGTTTTTT
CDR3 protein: CASSPAWMQGAGELFF

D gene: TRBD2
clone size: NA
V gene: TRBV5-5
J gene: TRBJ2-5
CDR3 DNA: TGTGCCAGCACCTCGACGGGGGGGGCATGGGAGACCCAGTACTTC
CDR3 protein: CASTSTGGAWETQYF

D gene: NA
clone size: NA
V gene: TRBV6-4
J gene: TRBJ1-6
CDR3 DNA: TGTGCCAGCATCCGACCTTGTAAGGGAGGAGCCTATAATTCACCCCTCCACTTT
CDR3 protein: CASIRPCKGGAYNSPLHF

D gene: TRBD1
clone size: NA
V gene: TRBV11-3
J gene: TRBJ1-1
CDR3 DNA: TGTGCCAGCAGCTCGGGACAGGCGAACACTGAAGCTTTCTTT
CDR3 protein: CASSSGQANTEAFF